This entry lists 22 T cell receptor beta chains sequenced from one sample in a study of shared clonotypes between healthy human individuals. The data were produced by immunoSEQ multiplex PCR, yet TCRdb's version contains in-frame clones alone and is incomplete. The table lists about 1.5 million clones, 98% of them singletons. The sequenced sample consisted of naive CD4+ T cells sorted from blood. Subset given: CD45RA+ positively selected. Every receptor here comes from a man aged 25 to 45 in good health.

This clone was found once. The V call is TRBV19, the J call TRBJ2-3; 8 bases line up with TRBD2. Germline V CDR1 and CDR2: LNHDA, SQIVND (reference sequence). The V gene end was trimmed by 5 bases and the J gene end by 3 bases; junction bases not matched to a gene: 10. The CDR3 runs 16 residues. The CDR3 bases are TGTGCCAGTAGTGAGACGGGAGGGCCGCCGACAGATACGCAGTATTTT. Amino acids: CASSETGGPPTDTQYF.

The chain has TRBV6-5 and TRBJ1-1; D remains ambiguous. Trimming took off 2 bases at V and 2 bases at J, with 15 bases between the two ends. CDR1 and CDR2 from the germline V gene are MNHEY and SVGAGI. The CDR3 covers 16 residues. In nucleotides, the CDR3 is TGTGCCAGCAGTTACACAAAAGGACGGATTAACACTGAAGCTTTCTTT. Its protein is CASSYTKGRINTEAFF.

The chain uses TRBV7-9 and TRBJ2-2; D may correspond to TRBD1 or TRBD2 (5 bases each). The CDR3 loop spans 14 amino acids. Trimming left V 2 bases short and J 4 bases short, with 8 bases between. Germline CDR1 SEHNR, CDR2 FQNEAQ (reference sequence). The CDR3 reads CASSLTGGTGELFF. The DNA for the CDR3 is TGTGCCAGCAGCTTAACTGGGGGCACCGGGGAGCTGTTTTTT.

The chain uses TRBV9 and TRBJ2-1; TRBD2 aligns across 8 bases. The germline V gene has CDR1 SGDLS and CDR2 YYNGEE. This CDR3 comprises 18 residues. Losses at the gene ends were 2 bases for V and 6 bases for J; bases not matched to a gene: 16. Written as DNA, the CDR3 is TGTGCCAGCAGCGTGAGGCTAGCGGGTGGGAGCTTGAGCAATGAGCAGTTCTTC. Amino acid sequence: CASSVRLAGGSLSNEQFF.

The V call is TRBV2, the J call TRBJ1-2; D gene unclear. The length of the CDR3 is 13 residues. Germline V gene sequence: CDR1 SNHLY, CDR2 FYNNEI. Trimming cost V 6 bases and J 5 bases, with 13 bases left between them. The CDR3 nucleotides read TGTGCCAGCAGGCGGGGTGCCACTTATGGCTACACCTTC. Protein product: CASRRGATYGYTF.

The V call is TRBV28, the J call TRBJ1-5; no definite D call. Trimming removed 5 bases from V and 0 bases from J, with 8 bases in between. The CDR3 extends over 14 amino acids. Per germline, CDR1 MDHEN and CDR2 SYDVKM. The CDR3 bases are TGTGCCAGCAGTACCCCAGGTAGCAATCAGCCCCAGCATTTT. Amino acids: CASSTPGSNQPQHF.

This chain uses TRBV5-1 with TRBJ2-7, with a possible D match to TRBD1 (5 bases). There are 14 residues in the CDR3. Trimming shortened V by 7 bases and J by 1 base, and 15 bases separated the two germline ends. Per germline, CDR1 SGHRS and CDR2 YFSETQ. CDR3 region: CASRQQVLSYEQYF. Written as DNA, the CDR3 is TGCGCCAGCCGCCAACAGGTACTTTCCTACGAGCAGTACTTC.

Here the CDR3 DNA reads TGTGCCAGCAGCTTGGCCGTGGGCATGACGTTCTTC. This codes for CASSLAVGMTFF. The chain employs TRBV5-6 and TRBJ2-1; no clear D gene. The CDR3 runs to 12 residues. The germline CDR1 and CDR2 sequences are SGHDT and YYEEEE. V lost 0 bases, J lost 15 bases, and 13 bases lay in between.

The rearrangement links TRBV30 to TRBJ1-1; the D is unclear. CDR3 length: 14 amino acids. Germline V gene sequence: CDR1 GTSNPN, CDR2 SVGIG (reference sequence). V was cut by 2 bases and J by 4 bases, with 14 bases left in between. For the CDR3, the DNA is TGTGCCTGGAGTAAGGTCCAGGCACGCACTGAAGCTTTCTTT. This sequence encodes CAWSKVQARTEAFF.

The CDR3 loop is CASSWGHEQYF. The CDR3 region has the DNA TGTGCCAGCAGCTGGGGGCACGAGCAGTACTTC. V and J are TRBV5-6 and TRBJ2-7, with D perhaps TRBD1 (6 bases). The V end lost 3 bases, the J end lost 5 bases, and 6 bases lay between the germline ends. Germline V gene data show CDR1 as SGHDT and CDR2 as YYEEEE. This CDR3 contains 11 residues.

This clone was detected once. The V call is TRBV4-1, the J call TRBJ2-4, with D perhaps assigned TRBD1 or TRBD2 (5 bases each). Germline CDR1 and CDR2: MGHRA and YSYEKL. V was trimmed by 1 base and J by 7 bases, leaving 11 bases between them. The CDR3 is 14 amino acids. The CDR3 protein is CASSQVSGRNIQYF. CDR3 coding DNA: TGCGCCAGCAGCCAAGTCTCGGGACGCAACATTCAGTACTTC.

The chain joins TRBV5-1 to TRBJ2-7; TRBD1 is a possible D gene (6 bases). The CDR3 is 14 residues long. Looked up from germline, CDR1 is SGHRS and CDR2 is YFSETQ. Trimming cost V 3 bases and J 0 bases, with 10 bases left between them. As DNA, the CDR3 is TGCGCCAGCAGCTGGACAGACTTCTCCTACGAGCAGTACTTC. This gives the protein CASSWTDFSYEQYF.

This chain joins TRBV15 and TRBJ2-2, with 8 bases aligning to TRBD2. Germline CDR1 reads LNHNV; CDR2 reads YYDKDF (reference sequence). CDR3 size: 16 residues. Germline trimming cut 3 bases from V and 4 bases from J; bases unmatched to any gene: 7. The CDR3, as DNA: TGTGCCACCAGCAGTTCTTGGGCGGGAGGCACCGGGGAGCTGTTTTTT. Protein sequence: CATSSSWAGGTGELFF.

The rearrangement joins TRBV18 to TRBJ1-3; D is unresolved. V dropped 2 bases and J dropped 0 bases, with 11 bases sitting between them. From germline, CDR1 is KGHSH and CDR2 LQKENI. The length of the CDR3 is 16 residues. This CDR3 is CASSPVLRSSGNTIYF. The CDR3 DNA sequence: TGTGCCAGCTCACCAGTTCTTCGGAGCTCTGGAAACACCATATATTTT.

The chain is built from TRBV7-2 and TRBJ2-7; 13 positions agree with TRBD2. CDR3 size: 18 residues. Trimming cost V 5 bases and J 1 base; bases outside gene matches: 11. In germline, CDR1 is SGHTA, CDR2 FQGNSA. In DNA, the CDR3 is TGTGCCAGCAGCATAAGATCCGGGACTAGCGGGACATCCTACGAGCAGTACTTC. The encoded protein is CASSIRSGTSGTSYEQYF.

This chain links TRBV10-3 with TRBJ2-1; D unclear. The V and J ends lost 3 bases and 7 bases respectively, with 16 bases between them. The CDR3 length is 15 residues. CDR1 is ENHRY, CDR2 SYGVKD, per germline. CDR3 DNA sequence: TGTGCCATCAGTGACGAGACACAATTTCCTAATGAGCAGTTCTTC. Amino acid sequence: CAISDETQFPNEQFF.

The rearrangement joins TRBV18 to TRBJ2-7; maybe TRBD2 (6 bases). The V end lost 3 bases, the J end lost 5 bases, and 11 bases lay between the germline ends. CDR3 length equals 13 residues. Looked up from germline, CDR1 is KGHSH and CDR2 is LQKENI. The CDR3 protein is CASSPQTGDEQYF. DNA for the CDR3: TGTGCCAGCTCACCTCAAACGGGGGACGAGCAGTACTTC.

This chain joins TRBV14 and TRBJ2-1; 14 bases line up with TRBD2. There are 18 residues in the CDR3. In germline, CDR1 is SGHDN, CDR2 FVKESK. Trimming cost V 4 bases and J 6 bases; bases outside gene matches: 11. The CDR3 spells CASSPGLAGGRQSNEQFF. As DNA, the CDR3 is TGTGCCAGCAGCCCTGGACTAGCGGGAGGTCGCCAATCCAATGAGCAGTTCTTC.

The CDR3 region has the DNA TGTGCCATCAGTGTCGGACAGGGTATTGGAGGCGGGGAGCTGTTTTTT. Encoded protein: CAISVGQGIGGGELFF. The V gene is TRBV10-3, the J gene TRBJ2-2; 8 bases match TRBD1. Germline V lookup: CDR1 ENHRY, CDR2 SYGVKD. The CDR3 length is 16 residues. Germline trimming cut 4 bases from V and 7 bases from J; bases unmatched to any gene: 11.

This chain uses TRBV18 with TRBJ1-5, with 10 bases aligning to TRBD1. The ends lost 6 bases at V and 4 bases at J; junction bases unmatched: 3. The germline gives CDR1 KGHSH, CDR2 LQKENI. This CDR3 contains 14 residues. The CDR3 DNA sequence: TGTGCCAGCTCCGCGGACAGGGGGAATCAGCCCCAGCATTTT. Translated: CASSADRGNQPQHF.

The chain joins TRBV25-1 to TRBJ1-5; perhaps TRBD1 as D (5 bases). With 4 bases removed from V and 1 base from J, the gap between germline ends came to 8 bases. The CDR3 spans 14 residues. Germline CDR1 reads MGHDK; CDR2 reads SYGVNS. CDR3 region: CASSVQGSNQPQHF. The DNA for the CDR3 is TGTGCCAGCAGTGTCCAGGGCAGCAATCAGCCCCAGCATTTT.

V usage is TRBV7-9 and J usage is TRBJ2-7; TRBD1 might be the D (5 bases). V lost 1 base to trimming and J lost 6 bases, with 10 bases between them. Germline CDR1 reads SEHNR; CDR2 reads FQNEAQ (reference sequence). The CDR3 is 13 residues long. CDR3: CASSLGQLSEQYF. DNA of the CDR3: TGTGCCAGCAGCTTAGGACAGCTCTCCGAGCAGTACTTC. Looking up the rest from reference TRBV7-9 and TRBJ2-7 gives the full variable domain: DTGVSQNPRHKITKRGQNVTFRCDPISEHNRLYWYRQTLGQGPEFLTYFQNEAQLEKSRLLSDRFSAERPKGSFSTLEIQRTEQGDSAMYLCASSLGQLSEQYFGPGTRLTVT.